Listed below are T cell receptor beta chains from one sample, sequenced in a study of blood T cell repertoires in COVID-19. Data came from immunoSEQ multiplex PCR; TCRdb stores just in-frame clones and leaves some out. This sample has approximately 200,000 clones; approximately 90% occur once, and the top ten carry approximately 2.1%. Sample: PBMCs or T cells enriched from blood (not recorded which). Receptor source: a woman in her thirties who had recovered from COVID-19. CDR3s include the opening cysteine and the closing phenylalanine or tryptophan. The D gene is left open where the match is weak. Only part of the rows carry a size: once, few, many, or a class if the clone is expanded.

D gene	J gene	V gene	CDR3 length	clone size	CDR3 protein	CDR3 DNA
.	TRBJ2-1	TRBV4-3	13	.	CASSQAHSGEQFF	TGCGCCAGCAGCCAAGCCCATTCGGGGGAGCAGTTCTTC
.	TRBJ2-6	TRBV6-5	14	.	CASRVSGGANVLTF	TGTGCCAGCAGGGTGTCAGGCGGGGCCAACGTCCTGACTTTC
.	TRBJ2-1	TRBV7-2	16	.	CASSVEQGEGYNEQFF	TGTGCCAGCAGCGTCGAACAGGGGGAGGGCTACAATGAGCAGTTCTTC
TRBD1	TRBJ2-1	TRBV11-2	14	.	CASSPRQGAGEQFF	TGTGCCAGCAGCCCCCGACAGGGGGCCGGTGAGCAGTTCTTC
.	TRBJ1-2	TRBV5-4	13	.	CASSLPGNYGYTF	TGTGCCAGCAGCTTGCCGGGGAACTATGGCTACACCTTC
.	TRBJ1-2	TRBV7-2	16	.	CASSLGAHTEPHGYTF	TGTGCCAGCAGCTTAGGGGCCCACACGGAACCCCATGGCTACACCTTC
TRBD1	TRBJ1-5	TRBV11-3	18	.	CASSPGTGGASSNQPQHF	TGTGCCAGCAGCCCCGGGACAGGGGGCGCCTCAAGCAATCAGCCCCAGCATTTT
.	TRBJ2-3	TRBV4-2	16	few	CASSQDESQGTDTQYF	TGTGCCAGCAGCCAAGATGAGTCCCAGGGCACAGATACGCAGTATTTT
.	TRBJ2-1	TRBV7-3	22	few	CASSSNPYDGVGVPRSYNEQFF	TGTGCCAGCAGCTCCAACCCCTACGACGGGGTCGGGGTTCCTCGGTCCTACAATGAGCAGTTCTTC
TRBD2	TRBJ2-1	TRBV9	17	once	CASSAPAGGYSYNEQFF	TGTGCCAGCAGCGCCCCGGCGGGAGGGTATTCCTACAATGAGCAGTTCTTC
.	TRBJ1-1	TRBV9	14	.	CASSVDTLNTEAFF	TGTGCCAGCAGCGTTGATACTTTGAACACTGAAGCTTTCTTT
.	TRBJ1-2	TRBV9	11	.	CASSGRGGYTF	TGTGCCAGCAGCGGGCGAGGCGGCTACACCTTC
TRBD1	TRBJ1-5	TRBV9	15	.	CASSVGAGGSQPQHF	TGTGCCAGCAGCGTGGGAGCAGGGGGCTCACAGCCCCAGCATTTT
TRBD1	TRBJ1-4	TRBV4-2	15	once	CASSITTGLPEKLFF	TGTGCCAGCAGCATTACGACAGGGCTTCCTGAAAAACTGTTTTTT
TRBD1	TRBJ1-5	TRBV30	15	.	CAWSPRTGEGQPQHF	TGTGCCTGGAGTCCCAGGACAGGGGAGGGCCAGCCCCAGCATTTT
.	TRBJ1-1	TRBV18	15	.	CASSSRGGENTEAFF	TGTGCCAGCTCATCGCGCGGGGGTGAGAACACTGAAGCTTTCTTT
.	TRBJ1-1	TRBV5-4	16	.	CASSLVPELMNTEAFF	TGTGCCAGCAGCTTGGTGCCAGAATTAATGAACACTGAAGCTTTCTTT
TRBD1	TRBJ1-6	TRBV7-2	17	.	CASSLARGQGEYSPLHF	TGTGCCAGCAGCTTAGCGAGGGGACAGGGCGAATATTCACCCCTCCACTTT
TRBD2	TRBJ2-7	TRBV19	15	once	CASRNGGYGAYEQYF	TGTGCCAGTAGGAACGGGGGGTACGGCGCCTACGAGCAGTACTTC
TRBD1	TRBJ1-2	TRBV4-3	19	.	CASSQDRGFTGGFNYGYTF	TGCGCCAGCAGCCAAGACAGGGGATTCACAGGGGGTTTTAACTATGGCTACACCTTC
.	TRBJ2-7	TRBV19	16	.	CASSTPRDRENYEQYF	TGTGCCAGTAGTACCCCGAGGGACCGGGAGAATTACGAGCAGTACTTC
.	TRBJ1-2	TRBV29-1	13	.	CSARQATNYGYTF	TGCAGCGCAAGACAGGCCACTAACTATGGCTACACCTTC
.	TRBJ1-1	TRBV11-1	16	.	CASSLALQGSNTEAFF	TGTGCCAGCAGCTTAGCGCTTCAGGGGAGTAACACTGAAGCTTTCTTT
.	TRBJ1-5	TRBV30	14	few	CAWSVPAANQPQHF	TGTGCCTGGAGTGTACCCGCAGCGAATCAGCCCCAGCATTTT
TRBD1	TRBJ2-2	TRBV12-3/TRBV12-4	13	.	CASSRTGDGELFF	TGTGCCAGCAGTAGGACAGGGGACGGGGAGCTGTTTTTT
.	TRBJ2-5	TRBV30	14	.	CAWRGQEFQETQYF	TGTGCCTGGAGGGGACAAGAGTTTCAAGAGACCCAGTACTTC
.	TRBJ2-5	TRBV10-2	12	once	CASSGGGETQYF	TGCGCCAGCAGTGGGGGAGGAGAGACCCAGTACTTC
TRBD2	TRBJ2-7	TRBV6-5	14	once	CASSYSGGFYEQYF	TGTGCCAGCAGTTACAGCGGGGGGTTCTACGAGCAGTACTTC
TRBD2	TRBJ2-5	TRBV9	15	once	CASSVGPSGPETQYF	TGTGCCAGCAGCGTGGGGCCTAGCGGGCCAGAGACCCAGTACTTC